The 27 T cell receptor beta chains presented below share a single source sample, sequenced in a study of post-analysis software for immune sequencing data. These receptors have no identified antigens. The TCR beta cDNA libraries contained unique molecular identifiers. Using its own MiXCR run on the PCR reads, TCRdb lists one record per CDR3 protein. The profile covers some 800,000 distinct CDR3 sequences, with 35% to 55% appearing a single time and 4% to 5% taken by the ten largest. Study-wide findings and caveats: Patients carried roughly five TRBV segments more frequently than controls did, and TRBV5-6, TRBV5-1 and TRBV20-1 were among them.

Sequenced: blood. These receptors were collected from a girl under 18 with multiple sclerosis.

This rearrangement joins TRBV12-3 or TRBV12-4 to TRBJ2-1, with D unclear. Trimming removed 6 bases from V and 6 bases from J, with 15 bases in between. The CDR3 length is 14 residues. The CDR3 nucleotides are TGTGCCAGCAGCTGGAGAGGTCTGGTCAATGAGCAGTTCTTC. Its protein is CASSWRGLVNEQFF.

The rearrangement links TRBV14 to TRBJ1-2, with 8 bases that match TRBD1. The J segment lost 6 bases and the V segment lost 3 bases, leaving 9 bases of the junction unmatched. Germline-derived CDR1 and CDR2 are SGHDN and FVKESK. This CDR3 contains 15 residues. In DNA, the CDR3 is TGTGCCAGCAGCCACCGGACAGGGCTAGTGGATGGCTACACCTTC. It specifies CASSHRTGLVDGYTF.

Only a few counts were recorded for this clonotype. The chain joins TRBV9 to TRBJ1-2; D gene uncertain. The ends were cut back, 3 bases at V and 8 bases at J, with 14 bases in the middle. Per germline, CDR1 SGDLS and CDR2 YYNGEE. This CDR3 comprises 13 residues. As DNA, the CDR3 is TGTGCCAGCAGCGCCGGGGTGCAGGAAGGCTACACCTTC. It translates to CASSAGVQEGYTF. Supplemented by reference TRBV9 and TRBJ1-2, the full variable domain reads DSGVTQTPKHLITATGQRVTLRCSPRSGDLSVYWYQQSLDQGLQFLIQYYNGEERAKGNILERFSAQQFPDLHSELNLSSLELGDSALYFCASSAGVQEGYTFGSGTRLTVV.

The chain combines TRBV29-1 with TRBJ2-7; D may match TRBD1 or TRBD2 (5 bases each). Germline-derived CDR1 and CDR2 are SQVTM and ANQGSEA. This CDR3 is 16 amino acids long. The V end was cut by 1 base, the J end by 2 bases, with 18 bases between. The CDR3 loop is CSVEVEGQEATYEQYF. CDR3 coding DNA: TGCAGCGTTGAAGTTGAGGGGCAGGAAGCTACCTACGAGCAGTACTTC.

V and J are TRBV12-3 or TRBV12-4 and TRBJ2-5; D is uncertain. V was trimmed by 5 bases and J by 5 bases, leaving 15 bases between them. CDR3 size: 14 residues. The CDR3 region has the DNA TGTGCCAGCAGTCCCCGTTCTGCCCGGGAGACCCAGTACTTC. Translating gives CASSPRSARETQYF.

This clonotype was found many times. The chain links TRBV12-3 or TRBV12-4 to TRBJ2-5; D remains ambiguous. This CDR3 comprises 11 residues. With 2 bases removed from V and 4 bases from J, the gap between germline ends came to 2 bases. The CDR3 spells CASSLTETQYF. CDR3 DNA: TGTGCCAGCAGTTTAACAGAGACCCAGTACTTC.

This clonotype turned up a few times. CDR3 loop: CASSPMVSRAGYNEQFF. For the CDR3, the DNA is TGTGCCAGCTCCCCTATGGTATCCAGGGCGGGCTACAATGAGCAGTTCTTC. This chain uses TRBV12-3 or TRBV12-4 with TRBJ2-1; D possibly uses TRBD1 or TRBD2 (5 bases each). This CDR3 has 17 residues. Trimming stripped 8 bases from V and 3 bases from J, with 23 bases between.

Comment on this clonotype: One end of the junction does not line up with germline, which may come from a read error. The CDR3 DNA reads as TGTGTCAGCAGTTCCCCCAGACAGATTCAAGAGACCCAGTACTTC. It is translated as CVSSSPRQIQETQYF. V is TRBV6-2 or TRBV6-3 and J is TRBJ2-5; a weak D match, TRBD1 (5 bases). The CDR3 contains 15 residues. The germline gives CDR1 MNHEY, CDR2 SVGEGT.

The V gene is TRBV15, the J gene TRBJ2-7; D call uncertain. Looked up from germline, CDR1 is LNHNV and CDR2 is YYDKDF (reference sequence). The CDR3 is 14 amino acids. The V gene lost 0 bases and the J gene lost 1 base, with 7 bases spanning the gap. In DNA, the CDR3 is TGTGCCACCAGCAGAGAGGTCGAATCCTACGAGCAGTACTTC. Amino acids: CATSREVESYEQYF.

The V call is TRBV7-8, the J call TRBJ2-5, with D perhaps TRBD1 or TRBD2 (5 bases each). The V gene's germline CDR1 is SGHVS and CDR2 FQNEAQ. The CDR3 sequence is 16 residues long. V lost 1 base to trimming and J lost 11 bases, with 23 bases between them. This chain's CDR3 is CASSLEAPGATGEQYF. The CDR3 coding sequence is TGTGCCAGCAGCTTAGAAGCCCCCGGGGCAACCGGGGAGCAGTACTTC.

This chain connects TRBV7-2 to TRBJ1-1, with D possibly matching TRBD1 (5 bases). V was trimmed by 0 bases and J by 6 bases, leaving 14 bases between them. Looked up from germline, CDR1 is SGHTA and CDR2 is FQGNSA. This CDR3 region has 15 residues. The CDR3 sequence is CASSLASGGGPEAFF. CDR3 bases: TGTGCCAGCAGCTTAGCGTCGGGGGGAGGGCCTGAAGCTTTCTTT.

The chain is built from TRBV20-1 and TRBJ2-6, with D perhaps TRBD2 (6 bases). This CDR3 comprises 15 residues. Germline CDR1 DFQATT, CDR2 SNEGSKA (reference sequence). Between the trimmed V and J ends, which lost 6 bases and 0 bases, there was a span of 12 bases. CDR3 amino acids: CSATAGSSGANVLTF. CDR3 in DNA: TGCAGTGCCACGGCGGGGAGCTCTGGGGCCAACGTCCTGACTTTC.

The gene calls are TRBV20-1 and TRBJ2-7; 8 bases align to TRBD2. Germline V gene sequence: CDR1 DFQATT, CDR2 SNEGSKA (reference sequence). This CDR3 contains 14 residues. V lost 6 bases and J lost 3; bases outside the gene matches: 10. The CDR3 here is CSARGAGGGYEQYF. The CDR3 DNA is TGCAGTGCCCGCGGGGCGGGGGGAGGCTACGAGCAGTACTTC.

A few counts support this clonotype. The rearrangement links TRBV24-1 to TRBJ2-1, with D perhaps TRBD2 (5 bases). CDR1 is KGHDR, CDR2 SFDVKD, per germline. Trimming removed 5 bases from V and 4 bases from J, with 17 bases in between. The CDR3 is made up of 16 amino acids. This CDR3 reads CATSAQNPSPYNEQFF. CDR3 nucleotide sequence: TGTGCCACCAGTGCCCAAAACCCTAGCCCTTACAATGAGCAGTTCTTC.

The chain carries TRBV7-2 and TRBJ2-5; D remains ambiguous. Germline assignment: CDR1 SGHTA and CDR2 FQGNSA. This CDR3 has 13 amino acids. The V end lost 2 bases, the J end lost 7 bases, and 11 bases lay between the germline ends. The CDR3 nucleotides read TGTGCCAGCAGCTTAATAATGTCGGGGACCCAGTACTTC. It is translated as CASSLIMSGTQYF.

A word on this clonotype: At one boundary the junction diverges from the germline segment, which might be a read error. The chain is built from TRBV7-7 and TRBJ2-5; D gene unclear. The germline gives CDR1 SSHAT, CDR2 FNYEAQ (reference sequence). The CDR3 consists of 16 residues. This CDR3 is CASSLELGRIGETQYF. The CDR3 DNA is TGTGCTAGCAGCTTAGAACTTGGCAGGATCGGAGAGACCCAGTACTTC.

The V gene is TRBV6-5, the J gene TRBJ2-3; 9 positions agree with TRBD2. Trimming took 6 bases from V and 2 from J; bases not matched to a gene: 6. The CDR3 runs 15 residues. Germline V lookup: CDR1 MNHEY, CDR2 SVGAGI. Written as DNA, the CDR3 is TGTGCCAGCAGGACACTAGCGGGCTTCACAGATACGCAGTATTTT. It yields the protein CASRTLAGFTDTQYF.

As regards this clonotype: Its ends do not fully match the called genes, so a read error is possible. The chain combines TRBV6-1 with TRBJ1-6, with TRBD1 matching 9 bases. Germline V gene sequence: CDR1 MNHNS, CDR2 SASEGT. The CDR3 extends over 16 amino acids. In DNA, the CDR3 is TGTGCCAGCAGACCTAACCGGGACAGGGTTGGTTCACCCCGCCACTTT. This codes for CASRPNRDRVGSPRHF.

This clonotype appeared many times. The rearrangement links TRBV7-3 to TRBJ2-3, with TRBD1 identical over 7 bases. Looked up from germline, CDR1 is SGHTA and CDR2 is FQGTGA. The CDR3 is made up of 13 amino acids. The V segment lost 4 bases and the J segment 6 bases; nucleotides outside the gene matches: 4. CDR3 in amino acids: CASSSTGTDTQYF. The CDR3 region has the DNA TGTGCCAGCAGCTCGACAGGGACGGATACGCAGTATTTT.

This clonotype was counted a few times. The chain combines TRBV6-1 with TRBJ2-7, with TRBD2 matching 13 bases. The J call may be faulty, since TRBJ2-5 better matches the DNA end. The germline V gene has CDR1 MNHNS and CDR2 SASEGT. The length of the CDR3 is 18 residues. CDR3 coding DNA: TGTGCCAGCAGAGGACAGGGACTAGCGGGACCCGCTCGGGAGACCCAGTACTTC. Protein sequence: CASRGQGLAGPARETQYF.

V is TRBV29-1 and J is TRBJ2-3; 9 nucleotides align to TRBD2. This CDR3 is built from 16 residues. J lost 3 bases, V lost 1 base, and 8 bases had no gene match. Germline loops: CDR1 SQVTM, CDR2 ANQGSEA. In DNA form, the CDR3 reads TGCAGCGTTGAAGGAATAGCGGGAGAAGGGACAGATACGCAGTATTTT. Translated: CSVEGIAGEGTDTQYF.

This clonotype showed up just a few times. The chain employs TRBV4-3 and TRBJ2-4; 7 bases are shared with TRBD2. The end of the DNA aligns better with TRBJ2-7, so the J call may be wrong. CDR1 LGHNA and CDR2 YSLEER come from the germline V gene. The CDR3 totals 17 residues. The CDR3 DNA reads as TGCGCCAGCAGCCAAGCTGTCGGGGAGGGTCGGTCCTACGAGCAGTACTTC. Residues: CASSQAVGEGRSYEQYF.

The V gene is TRBV4-2, the J gene TRBJ1-1; no firm D call. This CDR3 has 16 residues. The germline V gene has CDR1 LGHNA and CDR2 YNFKEQ. V lost 4 bases, J lost 3 bases, and 18 bases lay in between. CDR3 sequence reads: CASSRRARDQDTEAFF. CDR3 in DNA: TGTGCCAGCAGCCGGCGCGCACGAGATCAGGACACTGAAGCTTTCTTT.

The chain combines TRBV6-1 with TRBJ1-2; D is possibly TRBD1 (5 bases). Germline V gene data show CDR1 as MNHNS and CDR2 as SASEGT. CDR3 length: 15 amino acids. V lost 6 bases, J lost 2 bases, and 16 bases lay in between. The CDR3 region is CASRLDRDWNYGYTF. In DNA form, the CDR3 reads TGTGCCAGCAGGCTAGACCGGGACTGGAACTATGGCTACACCTTC.

Concerning this clonotype: A junction end diverges from the germline sequence, so it may reflect a read error. This rearrangement joins TRBV29-1 to TRBJ2-7; 10 bases align to TRBD2. The V gene's germline CDR1 is SQVTM and CDR2 ANQGSEA. This CDR3 has 13 amino acids. The CDR3: CSAEAGGLYEQYF. Written as DNA, the CDR3 is TGCAGCGCTGAAGCGGGAGGGCTCTACGAGCAGTACTTC.

Here the CDR3 DNA reads TGCAGCGTGAGGACTAGCGGGGATGGCGAGCAGTTCTTC. Protein sequence: CSVRTSGDGEQFF. The rearrangement links TRBV29-1 to TRBJ2-1; 12 nucleotides agree with TRBD2. Germline CDR1 is SQVTM and CDR2 is ANQGSEA. J was trimmed by 10 bases and V by 6 bases; bases with no gene match: 7. CDR3 size: 13 residues.

J is TRBJ1-5 and V is TRBV12-3 or TRBV12-4, with D unclear. Trimming shortened V by 3 bases and J by 6 bases, and 6 bases separated the two germline ends. The CDR3 has 12 residues. DNA of the CDR3: TGTGCCAGCAGTTTTACTAGTCAGCCCCAGCATTTT. Protein sequence: CASSFTSQPQHF.